The subject of this entry is one TCR beta chain. The target antigen is unknown. Libraries were prepared by immunoSEQ multiplex PCR; TCRdb keeps only in-frame clonotypes and omits some of them. The sample consists of 340,000 or so clones, approximately 93% of them appearing once. The entry originates in a study of brain T cells in children with intractable seizures. Whole-study findings and limits: Viral specificity was inferred only from CDR3 similarity; HCMV serostatus was unknown.

From germline, CDR1 is LGHDT and CDR2 YNNKEL (reference sequence). V was shortened by 4 bases and J by 9 bases, with 18 bases between the two germline ends. The length of the CDR3 is 15 residues. Documented time point: blood from clinic visit 5 months post-surgery; TSC patient then seizure free. The sequenced cases were selected for having the highest brain T cell transcript signatures. Patients received at least one anti-epileptic drug before surgery. The receptor was isolated from a boy under two years old with tuberous sclerosis and intractable seizures. Sequenced material: peripheral blood, taken approximately 5 months after surgery. V gene TRBV3-1 (or the pseudogene TRBV3-2) combines with J gene TRBJ2-2; possibly TRBD2 for D (6 bases). CDR3 sequence (DNA): TGTGCCAGCAGCCGGAGTTACAGCGGGTCTCGGGAGCTGTTTTTT. Translation: CASSRSYSGSRELFF.